This entry lists 23 T cell receptor beta chains sequenced from one sample in a study of T cell changes during pregnancy in multiple sclerosis. Using immunoSEQ multiplex PCR, the repertoire was profiled, and TCRdb retains in-frame clones only, with some absent. The repertoire holds tens of thousands of clones, with about nine tenths as singletons. Source: peripheral blood, taken in the third trimester of pregnancy. Source of these receptors: a female donor with multiple sclerosis, enrolled in a pregnancy study.

This rearrangement joins TRBV30 to TRBJ2-7, with D perhaps TRBD2 (5 bases). Deletions cut 3 bases from V and 3 bases from J, with 9 bases between. The CDR3 runs to 12 residues. Germline CDR1 reads GTSNPN; CDR2 reads SVGIG (reference sequence). The CDR3 coding sequence is TGTGCCTGGAGCTGGGGAGACTACGAGCAGTACTTC. This gives the protein CAWSWGDYEQYF. The full variable domain, its missing parts supplied by reference TRBV30 and TRBJ2-7, is SQTIHQWPATLVQPVGSPLSLECTVEGTSNPNLYWYRQAAGRGLQLLFYSVGIGQISSEVPQNLSASRPQDRQFILSSKKLLLSDSGFYLCAWSWGDYEQYFGPGTRLTVT.

The chain recombines TRBV4-3 with TRBJ1-4; 8 nucleotides align to TRBD1. Germline-derived CDR1 and CDR2 are LGHNA and YSLEER. Trimming took 3 bases from V and 5 from J; bases not matched to a gene: 11. This CDR3 region has 17 residues. The CDR3 sequence: CASSQNIDRGGNEKLFF. CDR3 nucleotide sequence: TGCGCCAGCAGCCAGAATATCGACAGGGGAGGGAATGAAAAACTGTTTTTT.

This chain joins TRBV6-5 and TRBJ2-7, with D possibly matching TRBD1 (5 bases). V lost 6 bases and J lost 5, with 11 bases in between. CDR1 MNHEY and CDR2 SVGAGI come from the germline V gene. The CDR3 is 12 residues long. For the CDR3, the DNA is TGTGCCAGCAGATTCGACAGCCACGAGCAGTACTTC. This encodes CASRFDSHEQYF.

The chain recombines TRBV5-4 with TRBJ2-2, with 10 bases that match TRBD2. Germline V gene lookup returns CDR1 SGHNT and CDR2 YYREEE (reference sequence). The CDR3 runs to 16 residues. With V trimmed by 7 bases and J by 4 bases, 10 bases remained unmatched. CDR3 sequence (DNA): TGTGCCAGCCGATACGGGATAGCGGGAGGCACCGGGGAGCTGTTTTTT. Its translation: CASRYGIAGGTGELFF.

The chain combines TRBV19 with TRBJ2-5; possibly TRBD1 for D (5 bases). Trimming pared 10 bases from V and 5 bases from J, leaving 20 bases between. The length of the CDR3 is 14 residues. Germline values: CDR1 LNHDA, CDR2 SQIVND (reference sequence). The CDR3 sequence: CATKYSQGSETQYF. CDR3 DNA: TGTGCCACCAAGTACAGCCAGGGCTCCGAGACCCAGTACTTC.

The CDR3 region has the DNA TGTGCCAGTAGTATTGGCGAGGGATGGACAGATACGCAGTATTTT. Amino acids: CASSIGEGWTDTQYF. This sequence joins TRBV19 and TRBJ2-3; D is possibly TRBD2 (5 bases). This CDR3 has 15 amino acids. The germline V gene has CDR1 LNHDA and CDR2 SQIVND (reference sequence). Trimming cost V 3 bases and J 3 bases, with 13 bases left between them.

This chain joins TRBV18 and TRBJ2-1, with 12 nucleotides matching TRBD2. This CDR3 contains 19 residues. The ends lost 2 bases at V and 0 bases at J; junction bases unmatched: 8. From germline, CDR1 is KGHSH and CDR2 LQKENI. This CDR3 is CASSPTGTSGSSSYNEQFF. CDR3 sequence (DNA): TGTGCCAGCTCACCAACCGGGACTAGCGGGTCTAGCTCCTACAATGAGCAGTTCTTC.

The chain carries TRBV12-5 and TRBJ2-2, with D possibly matching TRBD1 (6 bases). Per germline, CDR1 LGHNT and CDR2 FRNRAP. The CDR3 runs to 17 residues. V dropped 0 bases and J dropped 2 bases, with 13 bases sitting between them. The CDR3 reads CASGLVLAGANTGELFF. The CDR3 DNA sequence: TGTGCTAGTGGTTTGGTACTCGCAGGGGCCAACACCGGGGAGCTGTTTTTT.

V and J are TRBV2 and TRBJ1-5; no reliable D call. Trimming removed 6 bases at V and 5 bases at J, with 17 bases between. The germline CDR1 and CDR2 sequences are SNHLY and FYNNEI. The CDR3 length is 15 residues. CDR3 sequence (DNA): TGTGCCAGCAGGTCATTTGTGGGAGGAGATCAGCCCCAGCATTTT. This sequence encodes CASRSFVGGDQPQHF.

The chain uses TRBV5-4 and TRBJ1-5, with a possible D match to TRBD1 (6 bases). The CDR3 runs to 14 residues. The V end was cut by 1 base, the J end by 2 bases, with 7 bases between. Germline assignment: CDR1 SGHNT and CDR2 YYREEE (reference sequence). CDR3 sequence reads: CASSLSGGNQPQHF. The CDR3 DNA sequence: TGTGCCAGCAGCTTGTCAGGGGGCAATCAGCCCCAGCATTTT.

CDR3 amino acids: CATHPPGGNSPLHF. The CDR3 DNA sequence: TGTGCCACCCACCCGCCGGGGGGGAATTCACCCCTCCACTTT. The chain is built from TRBV6-6 and TRBJ1-6, with a tentative D call TRBD1 (5 bases). Trimming pared 10 bases from V and 7 bases from J, leaving 17 bases between. The germline V gene has CDR1 MNHNY and CDR2 SVGAGI (reference sequence). CDR3 size: 14 residues.

The chain links TRBV9 to TRBJ1-6, with D maybe TRBD1 (5 bases). CDR1 and CDR2 from the germline V gene are SGDLS and YYNGEE. The length of the CDR3 is 16 residues. Trimming removed 0 bases at V and 4 bases at J, with 11 bases between. CDR3 DNA sequence: TGTGCCAGCAGCGTAGGGTCAGGGATGTATAATTCACCCCTCCACTTT. It specifies CASSVGSGMYNSPLHF.

Worth noting for this clone: Different DNA sequences within this sample yield the same CDR3. The chain combines TRBV4-3 with TRBJ1-1, with D tentatively TRBD1 (5 bases). V lost 0 bases and J 3 bases, leaving 11 bases between the germline ends. This CDR3 is 15 amino acids long. Germline CDR1 reads LGHNA; CDR2 reads YSLEER. The CDR3 DNA sequence: TGCGCCAGCAGCCAAGATGGCAGGGCGGACACTGAAGCTTTCTTT. Translating gives CASSQDGRADTEAFF.

This rearrangement joins TRBV19 to TRBJ2-7, with D hard to call. Per germline, CDR1 LNHDA and CDR2 SQIVND (reference sequence). This CDR3 is built from 13 residues. Trimming took off 5 bases at V and 6 bases at J, with 14 bases between the two ends. The CDR3 here is CASSLKTGGEQYF. In DNA, the CDR3 is TGTGCCAGTAGTCTTAAGACCGGCGGCGAGCAGTACTTC.

This clone was detected once. The chain links TRBV29-1 to TRBJ2-7; D gene unclear. Deletions cut 1 base from V and 3 bases from J, with 16 bases between. The CDR3 loop spans 15 amino acids. Germline V lookup: CDR1 SQVTM, CDR2 ANQGSEA. Written as DNA, the CDR3 is TGCAGCGTTGAAGGAGCGAATTCGGCGGACTACGAGCAGTACTTC. It encodes CSVEGANSADYEQYF.

Written as DNA, the CDR3 is TGTGCCAGCAGCCCTCGCCGTAGCGGGGGGGCCCTAGGTGAGCAGTTCTTC. Translated: CASSPRRSGGALGEQFF. The V gene is TRBV11-2, the J gene TRBJ2-1, with 11 bases lining up with TRBD2. The V and J ends lost 5 bases and 9 bases, in that order; junction bases with no gene match: 15. The CDR3 is 17 residues long. Germline loops: CDR1 SGHAT, CDR2 FQNNGV.

This clone turned up a few times. The sample holds other DNA sequences that translate to the same CDR3. This sequence joins TRBV4-1 and TRBJ1-6, with 8 bases fitting TRBD1. The V and J ends lost 0 bases and 10 bases, in that order; junction bases with no gene match: 5. CDR1 and CDR2 (germline): MGHRA, YSYEKL. CDR3 length equals 15 residues. The CDR3 loop reads CASSQEGTGGSPLHF. The CDR3, as DNA: TGCGCCAGCAGCCAAGAGGGGACAGGTGGGTCACCCCTCCACTTT.

This clone was found a few times. This rearrangement joins TRBV11-3 to TRBJ2-2; D perhaps matches TRBD2 (6 bases). Deletions cut 1 base from V and 4 bases from J, with 13 bases between. Germline V lookup: CDR1 SGHNT, CDR2 YENEEA. The CDR3 is made up of 16 amino acids. CDR3 in amino acids: CASSLGGTGFTGELFF. CDR3 bases: TGTGCCAGCAGCTTAGGCGGGACGGGGTTCACCGGGGAGCTGTTTTTT.

This clone was seen once. The gene calls are TRBV25-1 and TRBJ2-2, with D uncertain. CDR1 is MGHDK and CDR2 is SYGVNS in the germline V gene. Deletions cut 5 bases from V and 3 bases from J, with 13 bases between. This CDR3 has 15 amino acids. In nucleotides, the CDR3 is TGTGCCAGCAGTCTCGACTCGCCCGACACCGGGGAGCTGTTTTTT. It is translated as CASSLDSPDTGELFF. Full variable domain (rest looked up from reference TRBV25-1 and TRBJ2-2): EADIYQTPRYLVIGTGKKITLECSQTMGHDKMYWYQQDPGMELHLIHYSYGVNSTEKGDLSSESTVSRIRTEHFPLTLESARPSHTSQYLCASSLDSPDTGELFFGEGSRLTVL.

The rearrangement uses TRBV5-1 and TRBJ2-7; no reliable D call. In germline, CDR1 is SGHRS, CDR2 YFSETQ. CDR3 length equals 14 residues. Trimming left V 0 bases short and J 3 bases short, with 10 bases between. CDR3 sequence (DNA): TGCGCCAGCAGCTTGGGAGGCGGTGTCTACGAGCAGTACTTC. Translated: CASSLGGGVYEQYF.

The chain carries TRBV6-6 and TRBJ2-1; the D is unclear. The germline V gene has CDR1 MNHNY and CDR2 SVGAGI (reference sequence). CDR3 size: 11 residues. V was clipped by 2 bases and J by 15 bases, with 11 bases between them. CDR3 sequence reads: CASSYEDLRFF. The CDR3 nucleotides read TGTGCCAGCAGTTACGAGGATCTACGGTTCTTC.

The chain employs TRBV27 and TRBJ2-5, with D maybe TRBD2 (5 bases). Germline CDR1 and CDR2: MNHEY and SMNVEV (reference sequence). Trimming removed 1 base at V and 4 bases at J, with 13 bases between. This CDR3 contains 15 residues. CDR3 DNA: TGTGCCAGCAGTTTATATGGGGAAGGGAGAGAGACCCAGTACTTC. It specifies CASSLYGEGRETQYF.

This chain uses TRBV11-2 with TRBJ2-7, with D possibly matching TRBD2 (6 bases). The CDR3 has 15 amino acids. Germline V lookup: CDR1 SGHAT, CDR2 FQNNGV. Trimming removed 0 bases from V and 0 bases from J, with 9 bases in between. CDR3 region: CASSLESGASYEQYF. CDR3 nucleotide sequence: TGTGCCAGCAGCTTAGAATCGGGAGCCTCCTACGAGCAGTACTTC.